This T cell receptor beta chain was recovered during a study of T-cell reconstitution after alpha-beta-depleted transplantation in children. Whole-study results and caveats: About two months after transplant, alpha-beta T cells reportedly came from several hundred expanded graft clones.

As it was prepared, the TCRbeta library received unique molecular identifiers. TCRdb called the PCR reads again in MiXCR, with one record for every CDR3 protein. The sample has 600,000 to 700,000 distinct CDR3 sequences, 10% to 15% seen once. The V end was cut by 6 bases, the J end by 7 bases, with 15 bases between. CDR3 length equals 13 residues. This clonotype appeared many times. What it recognizes is unknown. The chain uses TRBV12-3 or TRBV12-4 and TRBJ1-1; tentatively, D is TRBD1 (5 bases). This TCR was sampled from a girl between 2 and 10 years old with congenital amegakaryocytic thrombocytopenia, due to receive a stem cell transplant. The sequenced sample was PBMCs, obtained before TCRalphabeta/CD19-depleted stem cell transplant. The CDR3 DNA reads as TGTGCCAGCAGGGGGCTTTTCGTAGGTGAAGCTTTCTTT. Translation gives CASRGLFVGEAFF.